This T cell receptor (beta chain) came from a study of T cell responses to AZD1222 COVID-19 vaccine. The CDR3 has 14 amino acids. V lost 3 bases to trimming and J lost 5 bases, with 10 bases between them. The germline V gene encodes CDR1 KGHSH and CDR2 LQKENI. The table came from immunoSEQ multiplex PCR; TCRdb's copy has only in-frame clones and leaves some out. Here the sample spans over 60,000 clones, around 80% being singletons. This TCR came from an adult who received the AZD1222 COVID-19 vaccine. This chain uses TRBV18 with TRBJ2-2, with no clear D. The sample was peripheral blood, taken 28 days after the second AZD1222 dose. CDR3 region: CASSPAGITGELFF. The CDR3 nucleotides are TGTGCCAGCTCACCGGCAGGAATTACCGGGGAGCTGTTTTTT.